This T cell receptor beta chain is drawn from a study of cytomegalovirus exposure and HLA in healthy donors. Study-level points and caveats: It was taken for granted in presence/absence analyses that sequencing depth across donors was roughly uniform. Some V segments, including TRBV6-2 and TRBV6-3, were excluded as indistinguishable. In a later analysis, at a false discovery rate of 0.05, approximately 16,000 TCR beta sequences matched HLA alleles.

60 Vbeta and 13 Jbeta primers were used in PCR. Sequencing was performed with immunoSEQ multiplex PCR; in TCRdb, only in-frame clones are kept and a portion is missing. The sample lists some 65,000 clones, 60% to 65% occurring once. The V end lost 5 bases, the J end lost 0 bases, and 20 bases lay between the germline ends. Germline V lookup: CDR1 MNHEY, CDR2 SMNVEV (reference sequence). The CDR3 runs 19 residues. This clone was seen a few times. The antigen is not known. The V call is TRBV27, the J call TRBJ1-6, with D hard to call. This TCR came from a man between 25 and 39 years old in good health and CMV-seronegative. The source material was PBMCs. CDR3: CASSRALDGISSYNSPLHF. The CDR3 DNA is TGTGCCAGCAGTCGGGCTTTGGACGGGATAAGCTCCTATAATTCACCCCTCCACTTT.